This T cell receptor beta chain derives from a study of CD8+ T cells in alopecia areata. Study-wide results and limits: Alopecia totalis/universalis scalp especially showed more expanded CD8+ clones than normal scalp. In patients, TCRs were shared less clearly than in mice, and HLA may possibly be involved.

Both peripheral blood and punch biopsies of lesional scalp skin were obtained from patients who had alopecia areata. T lymphocytes (CD4+ and CD8+) were sorted from PBMCs. Following RNA extraction, reverse transcription yielded cDNA that acted as the sequencing template. The protocol was immunoSEQ multiplex PCR, while the TCRdb copy is restricted to in-frame clones and leaves out a portion. This sample yields about 140,000 clones, of which approximately 50% are seen a single time; over 0.85% belongs to the top ten. Note on this clone: Its specificity is unknown.

V lost 1 base and J lost 1, with 16 bases in between. From germline, CDR1 is SQVTM and CDR2 ANQGSEA. This CDR3 contains 16 residues. The J gene is TRBJ1-1, the V gene TRBV29-1; D is unclear. This TCR was recovered from a human donor with alopecia areata. This sample comprised CD4+ T cells sorted from blood, obtained at week 0. The CDR3 reads CSVEVVKGSRNTEAFF. The CDR3 DNA is TGCAGCGTTGAAGTGGTAAAAGGGAGTCGGAACACTGAAGCTTTCTTT.